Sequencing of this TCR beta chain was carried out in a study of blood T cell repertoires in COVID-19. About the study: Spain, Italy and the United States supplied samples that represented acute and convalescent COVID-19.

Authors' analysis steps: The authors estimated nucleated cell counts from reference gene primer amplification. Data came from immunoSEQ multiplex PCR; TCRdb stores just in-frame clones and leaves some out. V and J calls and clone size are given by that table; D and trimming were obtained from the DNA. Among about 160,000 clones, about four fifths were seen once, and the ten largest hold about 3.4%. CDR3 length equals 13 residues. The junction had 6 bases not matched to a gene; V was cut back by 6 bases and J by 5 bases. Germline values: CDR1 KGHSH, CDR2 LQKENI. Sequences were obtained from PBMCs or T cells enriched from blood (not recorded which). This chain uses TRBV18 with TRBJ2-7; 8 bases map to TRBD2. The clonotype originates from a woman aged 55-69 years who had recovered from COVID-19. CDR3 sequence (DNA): TGTGCCAGCTCTTACGGACTAGCTGACGAGCAGTACTTC. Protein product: CASSYGLADEQYF.